This T cell receptor (beta chain) was captured by sequencing in a study of blood T cell repertoires in COVID-19. Whole-study context: Acute-phase and convalescent COVID-19 samples originated in the United States, Italy and Spain. PBMCs, B-cell-depleted T cells, or T cells provided the cDNA or gDNA that made up the material.

Methods used by the authors: Amplification of reference gene primers was used by the study to estimate nucleated cell counts. Assay used: immunoSEQ multiplex PCR; TCRdb lists only in-frame clones, some missing. V and J calls and clone size come straight from that table; D and trimming were deduced from the DNA. The data contain 200,000 or so clones, about nine tenths of them singletons. Germline lookup yields CDR1 SQVTM and CDR2 ANQGSEA. V was clipped by 6 bases and J by 3 bases, with 14 bases between them. This CDR3 is built from 13 residues. The clonotype originates from a woman aged 70-85 years with acute or convalescent COVID-19. Sequencing input: peripheral blood. The chain is built from TRBV29-1 and TRBJ1-1; possible D gene TRBD1, 6 bases. DNA of the CDR3: TGCAGCGTCGCGATGCAGGGGTACACTGAAGCTTTCTTT. This translates into CSVAMQGYTEAFF.